The 2 T cell receptor beta chains reported below all come from one sample, sequenced in a study of T cell repertoires in cytomegalovirus infection (dated by TCRdb to between 2017 and 2020). Sequencing took place on an Illumina HiSeq 1500. Through fastp at Q25 and MiXCR, TCRdb rebuilt clones from the public reads, retaining in-frame beta chains. For every CDR3 protein sequence, its rows merge into one entry that carries the most common genes and DNA. This sample lists some 900,000 distinct CDR3 sequences; over 25% were detected once. Clones ranked in the top ten supply under 15% of the sample. The treatment or condition label here, explained by the study, means: in vitro stimulation with specific CMV peptide epitopes to enrich CMV-specific T cells. The antigens for these receptors are not known. The source material was cultured CD8+ T cells from PBMCs, sampled from culture after CMV antigen stimulation. Receptors originate from a human donor in good health (CMV status not recorded). Some clones in this sample may be carry-over from other donors' samples.

This clonotype occurred once. The rearrangement joins TRBV14 to TRBJ2-7; 8 bases match TRBD1. The length of the CDR3 is 16 residues. CDR1 is SGHDN, CDR2 FVKESK, per germline. The trim removed 1 base at V and 1 base at J, leaving 6 bases unmatched. The DNA for the CDR3 is TGTGCCAGCAGCCAAGGGACAGGGTCGCGTTCCTACGAGCAGTACTTC. Protein: CASSQGTGSRSYEQYF.

The chain is built from TRBV7-6 and TRBJ1-4; TRBD1 agrees at 9 bases. The germline gives CDR1 SGHVS, CDR2 FNYEAQ. This CDR3 comprises 17 residues. The J segment lost 2 bases and the V segment lost 4 bases, leaving 8 bases of the junction unmatched. CDR3 bases: TGTGCCAGCAGCTCAACCTACAGGGGGCCGACTAATGAAAAACTGTTTTTT. This sequence encodes CASSSTYRGPTNEKLFF.